This T cell receptor (beta chain) was obtained from a study of CD8 T cells in Susac syndrome. Across the study: Active disease was present in about 6 of the sequenced Susac syndrome patients, whereas eight or nine of them were in remission.

TEMRA cells underwent FACS enrichment and CD8+ and CD4+ T cells underwent negative isolation. The CDR3 covers 16 residues. The V and J ends lost 6 bases and 0 bases respectively, with 17 bases between them. Looked up from germline, CDR1 is SEHNR and CDR2 is FQNEAQ (reference sequence). With random hexamers, roughly 0.5 to 1 ug RNA was reverse transcribed. TCRdb ran MiXCR on the immunoSEQ multiplex PCR reads and lists one entry per CDR3 protein. The sample records about 80,000 distinct CDR3 sequences, about 93% being singletons. The rearrangement joins TRBV7-9 to TRBJ1-2; the D gene is possibly TRBD1 (5 bases). The sequencing input was CD8+ T cells from PBMCs. The TCR was taken from a human donor with Susac syndrome. The CDR3 is CASRSSHGAPNYGYTF. Here the CDR3 DNA reads TGTGCCAGCAGATCTTCCCATGGGGCCCCTAACTATGGCTACACCTTC.